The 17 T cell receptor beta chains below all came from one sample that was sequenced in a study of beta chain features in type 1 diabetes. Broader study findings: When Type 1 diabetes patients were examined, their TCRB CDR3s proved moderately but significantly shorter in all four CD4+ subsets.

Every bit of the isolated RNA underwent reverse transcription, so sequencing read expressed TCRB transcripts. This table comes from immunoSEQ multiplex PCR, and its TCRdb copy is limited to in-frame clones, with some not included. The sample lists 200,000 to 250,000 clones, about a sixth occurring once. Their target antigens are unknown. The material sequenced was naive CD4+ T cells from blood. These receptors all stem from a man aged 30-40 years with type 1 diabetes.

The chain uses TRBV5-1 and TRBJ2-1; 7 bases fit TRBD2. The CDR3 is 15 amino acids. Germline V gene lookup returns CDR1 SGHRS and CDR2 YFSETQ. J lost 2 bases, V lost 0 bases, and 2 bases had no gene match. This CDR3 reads CASSLEAGAYNEQFF. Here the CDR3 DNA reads TGCGCCAGCAGCTTGGAGGCGGGAGCCTACAATGAGCAGTTCTTC.

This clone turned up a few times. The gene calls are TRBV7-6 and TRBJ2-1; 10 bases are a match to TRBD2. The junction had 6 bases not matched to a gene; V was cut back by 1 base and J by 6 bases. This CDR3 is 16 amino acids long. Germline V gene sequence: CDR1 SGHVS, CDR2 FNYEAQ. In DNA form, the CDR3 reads TGTGCCAGCAGCTTAGAGTTACTAGCGGGGACCAATGAGCAGTTCTTC. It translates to CASSLELLAGTNEQFF.

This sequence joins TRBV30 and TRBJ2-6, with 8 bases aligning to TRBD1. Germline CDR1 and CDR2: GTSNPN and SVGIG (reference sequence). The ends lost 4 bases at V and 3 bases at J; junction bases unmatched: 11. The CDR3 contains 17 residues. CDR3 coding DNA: TGTGCCTGGATTAGAACCGACAGGGGACTTGGGGCCAACGTCCTGACTTTC. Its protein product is CAWIRTDRGLGANVLTF. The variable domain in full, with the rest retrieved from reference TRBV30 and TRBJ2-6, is SQTIHQWPATLVQPVGSPLSLECTVEGTSNPNLYWYRQAAGRGLQLLFYSVGIGQISSEVPQNLSASRPQDRQFILSSKKLLLSDSGFYLCAWIRTDRGLGANVLTFGAGSRLTVL.

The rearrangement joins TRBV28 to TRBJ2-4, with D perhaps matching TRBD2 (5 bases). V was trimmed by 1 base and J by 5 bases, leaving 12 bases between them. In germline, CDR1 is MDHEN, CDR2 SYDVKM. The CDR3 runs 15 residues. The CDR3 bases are TGTGCCAGCAGTTTATACGGGGATTCTCAAAACATTCAGTACTTC. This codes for CASSLYGDSQNIQYF.

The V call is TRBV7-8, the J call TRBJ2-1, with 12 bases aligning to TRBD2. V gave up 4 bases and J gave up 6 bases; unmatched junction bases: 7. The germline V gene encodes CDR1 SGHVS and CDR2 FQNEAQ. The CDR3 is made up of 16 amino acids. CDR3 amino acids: CASSSPTSGSLNEQFF. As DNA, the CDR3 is TGTGCCAGCAGCTCTCCGACTAGCGGGAGTCTCAATGAGCAGTTCTTC.

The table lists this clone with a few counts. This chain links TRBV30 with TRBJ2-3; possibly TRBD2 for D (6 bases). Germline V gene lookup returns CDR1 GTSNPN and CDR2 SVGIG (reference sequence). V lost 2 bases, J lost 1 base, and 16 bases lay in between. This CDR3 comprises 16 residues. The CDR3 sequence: CAWSLGGTGGTDTQYF. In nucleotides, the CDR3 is TGTGCCTGGAGTCTAGGCGGGACCGGAGGCACAGATACGCAGTATTTT.

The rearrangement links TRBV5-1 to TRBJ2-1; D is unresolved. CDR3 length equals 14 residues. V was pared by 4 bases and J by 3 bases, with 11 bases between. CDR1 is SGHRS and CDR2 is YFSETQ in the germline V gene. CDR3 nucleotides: TGCGCCAGCAGCCCCGGGCCCAGCTACAATGAGCAGTTCTTC. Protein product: CASSPGPSYNEQFF.

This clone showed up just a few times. Here the CDR3 reads CASSLGTSGIEQFF. The DNA for the CDR3 is TGCGCCAGCAGCCTCGGGACTAGCGGGATCGAGCAGTTCTTC. J is TRBJ2-1 and V is TRBV5-1; 13 nucleotides agree with TRBD2. This CDR3 contains 14 residues. Germline CDR1 is SGHRS and CDR2 is YFSETQ. With 4 bases clipped from V and 10 bases from J, the junction kept 5 bases outside the gene matches.

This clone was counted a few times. The CDR3 DNA sequence: TGTGCCAGTGGATTCTCTGGGGCCAACGTCCTGACTTTC. This gives the protein CASGFSGANVLTF. The genes are TRBV28 and TRBJ2-6; D unresolved. This CDR3 has 13 residues. V lost 9 bases to trimming and J lost 0 bases, with 6 bases between them. CDR1 is MDHEN, CDR2 SYDVKM, per germline.

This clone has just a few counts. CDR3 coding DNA: TGCAGCGTTGACACCGGGCAGGGGACCTACGAGCAGTACTTC. Encoded protein: CSVDTGQGTYEQYF. The rearrangement uses TRBV29-1 and TRBJ2-7, with D perhaps matching TRBD1 (6 bases). The V end was cut by 3 bases, the J end by 2 bases, with 14 bases between. Germline V lookup: CDR1 SQVTM, CDR2 ANQGSEA. CDR3 length: 14 residues.

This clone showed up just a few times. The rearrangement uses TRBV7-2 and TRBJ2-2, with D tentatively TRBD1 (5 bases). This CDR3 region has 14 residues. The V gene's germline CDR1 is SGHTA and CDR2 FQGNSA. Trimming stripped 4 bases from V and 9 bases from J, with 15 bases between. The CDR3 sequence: CASSSPTVRRELFF. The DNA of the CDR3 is TGTGCCAGCAGCTCCCCGACAGTCCGCCGGGAGCTGTTTTTT. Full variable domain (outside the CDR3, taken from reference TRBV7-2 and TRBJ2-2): GAGVSQSPSNKVTEKGKDVELRCDPISGHTALYWYRQSLGQGLEFLIYFQGNSAPDKSGLPSDRFSAERTGGSVSTLTIQRTQQEDSAVYLCASSSPTVRRELFFGEGSRLTVL.

The CDR3 DNA reads TGCGCCAGCAGTGAGGAAGAGACAGCTCAGTACAATGAGCAGTTCTTC. It encodes CASSEEETAQYNEQFF. The chain has TRBV10-1 and TRBJ2-1; D may be TRBD1 (5 bases). V was clipped by 2 bases and J by 4 bases, with 15 bases between them. The CDR3 extends over 16 amino acids. Germline CDR1 is WNHNN and CDR2 is SYGVQD (reference sequence).

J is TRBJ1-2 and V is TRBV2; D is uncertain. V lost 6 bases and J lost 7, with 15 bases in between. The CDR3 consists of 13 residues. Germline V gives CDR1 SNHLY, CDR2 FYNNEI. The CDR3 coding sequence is TGTGCCAGCAGGGTTGACGGACCTATTGGCTACACCTTC. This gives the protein CASRVDGPIGYTF.

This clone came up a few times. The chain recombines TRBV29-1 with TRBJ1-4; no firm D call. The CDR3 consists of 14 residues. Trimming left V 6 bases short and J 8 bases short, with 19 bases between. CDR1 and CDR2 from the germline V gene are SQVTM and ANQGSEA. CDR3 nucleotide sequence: TGCAGCGTCTCCCGAGGCGGGCCGAGCGAAAAACTGTTTTTT. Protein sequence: CSVSRGGPSEKLFF.

The CDR3 sequence is CASSVDRGSEKLFF. DNA for the CDR3: TGTGCCAGCAGCGTCGACAGGGGGAGTGAAAAACTGTTTTTT. The genes are TRBV7-2 and TRBJ1-4; 9 bases line up with TRBD1. There are 14 residues in the CDR3. The V segment lost 5 bases and the J segment 7 bases; nucleotides outside the gene matches: 5. CDR1 SGHTA and CDR2 FQGNSA come from the germline V gene.

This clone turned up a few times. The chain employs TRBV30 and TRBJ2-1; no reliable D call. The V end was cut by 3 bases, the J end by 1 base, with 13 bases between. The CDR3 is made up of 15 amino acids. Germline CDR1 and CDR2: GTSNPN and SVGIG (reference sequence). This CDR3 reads CAWREGRFSYNEQFF. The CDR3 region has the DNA TGTGCCTGGAGGGAAGGTCGTTTTTCCTACAATGAGCAGTTCTTC.

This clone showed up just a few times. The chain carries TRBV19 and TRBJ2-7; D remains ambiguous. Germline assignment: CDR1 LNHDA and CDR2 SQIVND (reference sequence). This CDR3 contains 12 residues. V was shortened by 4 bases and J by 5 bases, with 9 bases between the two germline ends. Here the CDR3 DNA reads TGTGCCAGTAGTAAAATCGGAAACGAGCAGTACTTC. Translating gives CASSKIGNEQYF.